One sample yielded the 32 T cell receptor beta chains listed below, sequenced in a study of blood T cell repertoires in COVID-19. TCRdb's copy holds only in-frame clones and misses some; the assay was immunoSEQ multiplex PCR. The sample holds 350,000 to 400,000 clones, roughly 91% seen once. Sequences were obtained from PBMCs or T cells enriched from blood (not recorded which). The receptors stem from a woman in her late teens or twenties who had recovered from COVID-19.

This chain uses TRBV6-4 with TRBJ1-1, with D unresolved. The V and J ends lost 8 bases and 1 base respectively, with 14 bases between them. The germline V gene has CDR1 MRHNA and CDR2 SNTAGT. This CDR3 is built from 14 residues. The CDR3 sequence is CASPIEGENTEAFF. CDR3 nucleotides: TGTGCCAGCCCAATCGAGGGAGAGAACACTGAAGCTTTCTTT.

The chain has TRBV2 and TRBJ2-1; 7 bases are shared with TRBD2. V shed 7 bases and J 13 bases; nucleotides not matched to a gene: 10. This CDR3 has 12 amino acids. From germline, CDR1 is SNHLY and CDR2 FYNNEI. This CDR3 reads CASKPRDYIQFF. The CDR3 coding sequence is TGTGCCAGCAAACCTAGGGACTATATACAGTTCTTC.

The genes are TRBV3-1 (or the pseudogene TRBV3-2) and TRBJ1-2, with 11 bases identical to TRBD1. With 1 base clipped from V and 7 bases from J, the junction kept 14 bases outside the gene matches. Germline loops: CDR1 LGHDT, CDR2 YNNKEL (reference sequence). This CDR3 region has 18 residues. The CDR3 DNA follows: TGTGCCAGCAGCCAAGGCCGAAGTCAGGGACAGGGGGTAAGTGGCTACACCTTC. This translates into CASSQGRSQGQGVSGYTF.

The rearrangement links TRBV18 to TRBJ1-5, with D possibly being TRBD1 (5 bases). The CDR3 spans 15 residues. Germline V gene lookup returns CDR1 KGHSH and CDR2 LQKENI. V was cut by 6 bases and J by 6 bases, with 18 bases left in between. CDR3 amino acids: CASSLQPQGGQPQHF. The CDR3 DNA sequence: TGTGCCAGCTCCCTTCAGCCTCAGGGCGGTCAGCCCCAGCATTTT. The entire variable domain, with the rest obtained from reference TRBV18 and TRBJ1-5, is as follows: NAGVMQNPRHLVRRRGQEARLRCSPMKGHSHVYWYRQLPEEGLKFMVYLQKENIIDESGMPKERFSAEFPKEGPSILRIQQVVRGDSAAYFCASSLQPQGGQPQHFGDGTRLSIL.

This chain joins TRBV29-1 and TRBJ2-7, with 9 bases identical to TRBD1. CDR1 is SQVTM, CDR2 ANQGSEA, per germline. The V segment lost 1 base and the J segment 5 bases; nucleotides outside the gene matches: 9. This CDR3 spans 15 amino acids. CDR3 nucleotide sequence: TGCAGCGTTGAAGGTACCGGGACAGGGATTCACGAGCAGTACTTC. Its translation: CSVEGTGTGIHEQYF.

The V gene is TRBV3-1 (or the pseudogene TRBV3-2), the J gene TRBJ1-1; 8 bases fit TRBD1. Germline CDR1 LGHDT, CDR2 YNNKEL (reference sequence). V gave up 4 bases and J gave up 1 base; unmatched junction bases: 8. The CDR3 length is 16 residues. CDR3 DNA sequence: TGTGCCAGCAGCCTCACCGACAGGGGCGGGAACACTGAAGCTTTCTTT. Residues: CASSLTDRGGNTEAFF.

The chain employs TRBV18 and TRBJ1-1; a weak D match, TRBD1 (6 bases). The germline V gene has CDR1 KGHSH and CDR2 LQKENI. The ends were cut back, 1 base at V and 1 base at J, with 13 bases in the middle. CDR3 length: 16 amino acids. The CDR3 loop is CASSPRVWGPNTEAFF. CDR3 nucleotides: TGTGCCAGCTCACCACGAGTATGGGGGCCGAACACTGAAGCTTTCTTT.

The J gene is TRBJ2-7, the V gene TRBV4-1, with 12 bases matching TRBD2. The CDR3 sequence is 15 residues long. Germline CDR1 and CDR2: MGHRA and YSYEKL. V was clipped by 4 bases and J by 7 bases; unmatched bases: 8. This CDR3 reads CASSLQGLAGTEQYF. Written as DNA, the CDR3 is TGCGCCAGCAGCCTCCAAGGACTAGCGGGGACTGAGCAGTACTTC.

The V gene is TRBV18, the J gene TRBJ2-1; 7 nucleotides line up with TRBD1. The CDR3 is 16 residues long. Germline loops: CDR1 KGHSH, CDR2 LQKENI. V lost 2 bases, J lost 0 bases, and 4 bases stayed unmatched. The CDR3 DNA is TGTGCCAGCTCACCAGGACAGGCGAGCTCCTACAATGAGCAGTTCTTC. Translated, it gives CASSPGQASSYNEQFF.

This clone was seen only once. V usage is TRBV27 and J usage is TRBJ2-7; 7 bases agree with TRBD1. This CDR3 is built from 12 residues. Germline CDR1 reads MNHEY; CDR2 reads SMNVEV (reference sequence). V dropped 4 bases and J dropped 5; count of bases not matched to a gene: 2. CDR3 in amino acids: CASSSTGNEQYF. Written as DNA, the CDR3 is TGTGCCAGCAGTTCGACAGGGAACGAGCAGTACTTC.

The J gene is TRBJ1-1, the V gene TRBV13; D gene unclear. V lost 7 bases to trimming and J lost 4 bases, with 22 bases between them. CDR1 is PRHDT, CDR2 FYEKMQ, per germline (reference sequence). This CDR3 is built from 16 residues. The CDR3 loop is CASTHRTAGMSTEAFF. CDR3 bases: TGTGCCAGCACCCACCGAACAGCGGGGATGAGCACTGAAGCTTTCTTT.

J is TRBJ2-3 and V is TRBV6-5; the D gene is possibly TRBD2 (6 bases). The length of the CDR3 is 15 residues. Germline V gene lookup returns CDR1 MNHEY and CDR2 SVGAGI. The V end was cut by 4 bases, the J end by 4 bases, with 15 bases between. The DNA of the CDR3 is TGTGCCAGCAGTTTAGGTGGGGGGATCTCAGATACGCAGTATTTT. It codes for CASSLGGGISDTQYF.

The gene calls are TRBV18 and TRBJ2-7; tentative D call: TRBD2 (5 bases). Germline CDR1 is KGHSH and CDR2 is LQKENI. The CDR3 contains 13 residues. With 10 bases removed from V and 3 bases from J, the gap between germline ends came to 16 bases. This chain's CDR3 is CATARAENYEQYF. CDR3 coding DNA: TGTGCCACCGCGAGGGCGGAGAACTACGAGCAGTACTTC.

This chain connects TRBV6-2 or TRBV6-3 to TRBJ1-1; D gene ambiguous. CDR1 MNHEY and CDR2 SVGEGT come from the germline V gene. V was pared by 2 bases and J by 7 bases, with 11 bases between. This CDR3 has 13 amino acids. As DNA, the CDR3 is TGTGCCAGCAGTTACACGGCGTCGGGTGAAGCTTTCTTT. Protein product: CASSYTASGEAFF.

The rearrangement joins TRBV5-1 to TRBJ1-1; D gene ambiguous. Germline loops: CDR1 SGHRS, CDR2 YFSETQ. The V end lost 1 base, the J end lost 0 bases, and 7 bases lay between the germline ends. This CDR3 region has 14 residues. The DNA of the CDR3 is TGCGCCAGCAGCTTGAGAGTCGTGAACACTGAAGCTTTCTTT. This gives the protein CASSLRVVNTEAFF.

The chain links TRBV7-2 to TRBJ2-3; 8 bases are a match to TRBD1. The CDR3 has 16 residues. Germline V gives CDR1 SGHTA, CDR2 FQGNSA. The V and J ends lost 1 base and 3 bases, in that order; junction bases with no gene match: 6. Here the CDR3 DNA reads TGTGCCAGCAGCTTAGACGGACAGGGCGGGACAGATACGCAGTATTTT. Protein: CASSLDGQGGTDTQYF.

The chain joins TRBV7-3 to TRBJ1-1; maybe TRBD1 (5 bases). The V end was cut by 4 bases, the J end by 6 bases, with 12 bases between. Germline V gene lookup returns CDR1 SGHTA and CDR2 FQGTGA. The CDR3 covers 13 residues. The CDR3 DNA reads TGTGCCAGCAGCTCTCGGTGGGGCGCTGAAGCTTTCTTT. Its protein is CASSSRWGAEAFF. Based on the CDR3 plus reference TRBV7-3 and TRBJ1-1, the full variable domain is GAGVSQTPSNKVTEKGKYVELRCDPISGHTALYWYRQSLGQGPEFLIYFQGTGAADDSGLPNDRFFAVRPEGSVSTLKIQRTERGDSAVYLCASSSRWGAEAFFGQGTRLTVV.

The genes are TRBV3-1 (or the pseudogene TRBV3-2) and TRBJ2-5; perhaps TRBD2 as D (6 bases). V dropped 3 bases and J dropped 2 bases, with 13 bases sitting between them. The CDR3 runs to 15 residues. Germline values: CDR1 LGHDT, CDR2 YNNKEL (reference sequence). The CDR3 loop is CASSHLGLTQETQYF. The CDR3 nucleotides are TGTGCCAGCAGCCATCTCGGACTAACTCAAGAGACCCAGTACTTC.

The rearrangement uses TRBV5-4 and TRBJ2-3, with D perhaps matching TRBD2 (5 bases). CDR3 size: 15 residues. CDR1 is SGHNT and CDR2 is YYREEE in the germline V gene (reference sequence). Trimming took off 0 bases at V and 3 bases at J, with 11 bases between the two ends. The CDR3 DNA is TGTGCCAGCAGCTTGGGATCAGAGGGTACAGATACGCAGTATTTT. Encoded protein: CASSLGSEGTDTQYF.

A few counts support this clone. CDR3 DNA: TGTGCCAGCAGCCATGCGGCTTCTAACACTGAAGCTTTCTTT. Encoded protein: CASSHAASNTEAFF. The rearrangement uses TRBV3-1 (or the pseudogene TRBV3-2) and TRBJ1-1; D ambiguous. Germline V gene lookup returns CDR1 LGHDT and CDR2 YNNKEL (reference sequence). V shed 3 bases and J shed 2 bases, with 10 bases lying between them. The CDR3 covers 14 residues.

The chain carries TRBV7-2 and TRBJ2-7; D is perhaps TRBD1 (5 bases). The germline V and J ends were trimmed by 0 bases and 6 bases, with 15 bases remaining between them. Per germline, CDR1 SGHTA and CDR2 FQGNSA. The CDR3 contains 15 residues. The CDR3 DNA reads as TGTGCCAGCAGCTTAGCATCAGGGTCGTCATTCGAGCAGTACTTC. Its translation: CASSLASGSSFEQYF.

This chain joins TRBV7-8 and TRBJ1-4, with 8 bases fitting TRBD1. V shed 0 bases, J shed 8 bases, and the junction held 2 bases outside the gene matches. Germline loops: CDR1 SGHVS, CDR2 FQNEAQ. The CDR3 sequence is 14 residues long. CDR3 bases: TGTGCCAGCAGCTTAGCGGGACAGGTCGAAAAACTGTTTTTT. Translation: CASSLAGQVEKLFF.

The CDR3 nucleotides read TGTGCCAGCAAACCCCGGGACAAATTAGAGACCCAGTACTTC. Translating gives CASKPRDKLETQYF. The chain couples TRBV2 to TRBJ2-5; TRBD1 is a possible D gene (6 bases). The CDR3 length is 14 residues. V lost 7 bases and J lost 4, with 16 bases in between. The germline V gene encodes CDR1 SNHLY and CDR2 FYNNEI.

The chain has TRBV5-1 and TRBJ1-5; possibly TRBD1 for D (6 bases). The CDR3 is made up of 16 amino acids. The germline V gene encodes CDR1 SGHRS and CDR2 YFSETQ. V gave up 7 bases and J gave up 6 bases, with 23 bases separating them. CDR3 region: CASSLQGPLSGQPQHF. CDR3 coding DNA: TGCGCCAGCTCCCTACAGGGCCCCCTTTCAGGTCAGCCCCAGCATTTT.

The chain couples TRBV7-2 to TRBJ2-3, with a weak D call TRBD2 (6 bases). The CDR3 sequence is 13 residues long. V lost 2 bases and J 5 bases, leaving 8 bases between the germline ends. Germline CDR1 reads SGHTA; CDR2 reads FQGNSA. CDR3 coding DNA: TGTGCCAGCAGCTTAACTAGCTTAGATACGCAGTATTTT. Translated, it gives CASSLTSLDTQYF. The whole variable domain, remainder taken from reference TRBV7-2 and TRBJ2-3, is GAGVSQSPSNKVTEKGKDVELRCDPISGHTALYWYRQSLGQGLEFLIYFQGNSAPDKSGLPSDRFSAERTGGSVSTLTIQRTQQEDSAVYLCASSLTSLDTQYFGPGTRLTVL.

This chain connects TRBV7-8 to TRBJ1-5, with D perhaps matching TRBD1 (6 bases). Germline V gene sequence: CDR1 SGHVS, CDR2 FQNEAQ. Trimming took 4 bases from V and 0 from J, leaving 13 bases between them. The CDR3 length is 16 residues. CDR3 DNA: TGTGCCAGCAGCTCCGTTAACAGGGTTAGCAATCAGCCCCAGCATTTT. Residues: CASSSVNRVSNQPQHF.

The chain couples TRBV28 to TRBJ1-3; the D gene is possibly TRBD1 (6 bases). Germline V gene lookup returns CDR1 MDHEN and CDR2 SYDVKM. With 6 bases removed from V and 0 bases from J, the gap between germline ends came to 9 bases. This CDR3 contains 14 residues. The CDR3 reads CASRGTSSGNTIYF. CDR3 bases: TGTGCCAGCAGGGGGACAAGCTCTGGAAACACCATATATTTT.

The genes are TRBV4-3 and TRBJ2-5; D is unresolved. CDR3 length equals 14 residues. V was cut by 0 bases and J by 7 bases, with 12 bases left in between. Germline CDR1 reads LGHNA; CDR2 reads YSLEER. CDR3 sequence: CASSQDETLGTQYF. DNA of the CDR3: TGCGCCAGCAGCCAAGATGAGACCCTAGGGACCCAGTACTTC.

The gene calls are TRBV7-9 and TRBJ1-2; TRBD1 matches at 9 bases. The CDR3 length is 14 residues. Trimming at V came to 5 bases and at J to 8 bases, leaving 9 bases not matched to a gene. Germline values: CDR1 SEHNR, CDR2 FQNEAQ (reference sequence). CDR3 in amino acids: CASSPPGTGFGYTF. DNA for the CDR3: TGTGCCAGCAGCCCACCAGGGACAGGGTTCGGCTACACCTTC.

This clone came up a few times. J is TRBJ1-1 and V is TRBV2; possible D gene TRBD1, 5 bases. CDR3 length: 14 residues. Trimming cost V 5 bases and J 3 bases, with 13 bases left between them. The V gene's germline CDR1 is SNHLY and CDR2 FYNNEI. CDR3: CASSHIGGDTEAFF. DNA of the CDR3: TGTGCCAGCAGTCATATCGGGGGAGACACTGAAGCTTTCTTT. The whole variable domain, filled in from reference TRBV2 and TRBJ1-1, reads EPEVTQTPSHQVTQMGQEVILRCVPISNHLYFYWYRQILGQKVEFLVSFYNNEISEKSEIFDDQFSVERPDGSNFTLKIRSTKLEDSAMYFCASSHIGGDTEAFFGQGTRLTVV.

This clone came up once. Germline and junction disagree at one end, which may indicate a read error. This chain connects TRBV6-1 to TRBJ1-6, with 9 bases fitting TRBD1. This CDR3 has 12 amino acids. Germline CDR1 is MNHNS and CDR2 is SASEGT. Here the CDR3 DNA reads TGTGCCAGCACCATAGAGGGGACAGGGCCGAAATTT. Translated: CASTIEGTGPKF.

This clone occurred once. The CDR3 sequence: CASSLGYRAYEQYF. CDR3 nucleotide sequence: TGTGCCAGCAGTTTAGGGTACAGGGCCTACGAGCAGTACTTC. The chain employs TRBV28 and TRBJ2-7, with D possibly matching TRBD1 (6 bases). Germline V lookup: CDR1 MDHEN, CDR2 SYDVKM. This CDR3 region has 14 residues. The ends were cut back, 2 bases at V and 2 bases at J, with 10 bases in the middle.